The 3 T cell receptor beta chains reported below all come from one sample, sequenced in a study of post-analysis software for immune sequencing data. Whole-study results and caveats: In patients, about 5 TRBV segments were more frequent than in controls, with TRBV5-6, TRBV5-1 and TRBV20-1 among them.

These TCRs are of unknown antigen specificity. Tagging with unique molecular identifiers was a feature of the TCR beta cDNA libraries. TCRdb independently ran MiXCR on the PCR reads; one entry per CDR3 protein. The sample gives about 820,000 distinct CDR3 sequences, under 70% of which show up once; 4.6% is in the top ten. Sample: blood. These receptors were obtained from a girl between 5 and 17 years old with multiple sclerosis.

The CDR3 bases are TGTGCCATAGGACAGGGGAGAATAGATACGCAGTATTTT. Protein: CAIGQGRIDTQYF. The chain combines TRBV10-3 with TRBJ2-3; 9 bases line up with TRBD1. In germline, CDR1 is ENHRY, CDR2 SYGVKD. This CDR3 is 13 amino acids long. V shed 9 bases, J shed 5 bases, and the junction held 6 bases outside the gene matches.

This sequence joins TRBV5-1 and TRBJ1-2; weak D call: TRBD1 (5 bases). With 0 bases removed from V and 4 bases from J, the gap between germline ends came to 13 bases. This CDR3 has 15 residues. Germline V gives CDR1 SGHRS, CDR2 YFSETQ. The CDR3 loop is CASSLGTQGIYGYTF. The CDR3 DNA follows: TGCGCCAGCAGCTTGGGTACGCAGGGTATCTATGGCTACACCTTC.

The table lists this clonotype with a count of one. This chain uses TRBV6-4 with TRBJ2-2; 10 bases fit TRBD1. Trimming cost V 2 bases and J 5 bases; bases outside gene matches: 5. The CDR3 totals 16 residues. Per the germline V gene, CDR1 is MRHNA and CDR2 is SNTAGT. The CDR3 here is CASSDGTGAGTGELFF. The CDR3 nucleotides read TGTGCCAGCAGTGACGGGACAGGGGCTGGTACCGGGGAGCTGTTTTTT.